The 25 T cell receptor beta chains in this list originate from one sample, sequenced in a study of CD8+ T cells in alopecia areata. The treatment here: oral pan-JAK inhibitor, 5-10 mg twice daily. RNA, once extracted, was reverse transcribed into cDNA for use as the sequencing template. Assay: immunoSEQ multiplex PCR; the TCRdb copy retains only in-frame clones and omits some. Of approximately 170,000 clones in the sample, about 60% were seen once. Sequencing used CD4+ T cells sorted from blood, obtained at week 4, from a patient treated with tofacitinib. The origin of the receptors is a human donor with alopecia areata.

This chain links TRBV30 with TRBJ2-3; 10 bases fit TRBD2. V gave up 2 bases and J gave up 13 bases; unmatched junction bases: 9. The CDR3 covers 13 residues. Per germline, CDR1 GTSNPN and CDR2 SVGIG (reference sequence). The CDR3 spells CAWSRLAGDLKYF. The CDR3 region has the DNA TGTGCCTGGAGTCGCCTAGCGGGAGATCTAAAGTATTTT.

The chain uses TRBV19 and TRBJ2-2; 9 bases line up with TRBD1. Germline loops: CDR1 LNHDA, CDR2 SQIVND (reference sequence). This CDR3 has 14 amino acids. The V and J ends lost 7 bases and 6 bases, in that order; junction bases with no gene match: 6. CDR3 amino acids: CASTRDRVPGELFF. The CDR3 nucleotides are TGTGCCAGTACCCGGGACAGGGTTCCCGGGGAGCTGTTTTTT.

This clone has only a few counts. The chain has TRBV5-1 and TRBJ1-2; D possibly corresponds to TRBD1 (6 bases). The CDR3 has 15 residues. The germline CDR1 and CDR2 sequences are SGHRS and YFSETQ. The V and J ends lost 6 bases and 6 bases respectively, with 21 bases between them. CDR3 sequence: CASNPGGRTSDGYTF. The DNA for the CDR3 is TGCGCCAGCAATCCCGGGGGGCGAACATCGGATGGCTACACCTTC.

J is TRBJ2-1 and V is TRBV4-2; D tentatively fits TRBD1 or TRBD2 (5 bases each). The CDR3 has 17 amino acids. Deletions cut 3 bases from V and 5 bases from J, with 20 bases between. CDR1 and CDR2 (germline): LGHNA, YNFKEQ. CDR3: CASSQVGVGEPNNEQFF. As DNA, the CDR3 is TGTGCCAGCAGCCAGGTGGGGGTCGGGGAGCCCAACAATGAGCAGTTCTTC.

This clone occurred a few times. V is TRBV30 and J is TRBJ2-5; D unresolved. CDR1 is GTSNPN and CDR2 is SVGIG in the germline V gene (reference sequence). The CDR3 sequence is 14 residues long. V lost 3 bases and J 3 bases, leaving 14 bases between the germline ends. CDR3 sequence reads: CAWSRTRAEETQYF. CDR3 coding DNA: TGTGCCTGGAGCCGTACCCGGGCAGAAGAGACCCAGTACTTC.

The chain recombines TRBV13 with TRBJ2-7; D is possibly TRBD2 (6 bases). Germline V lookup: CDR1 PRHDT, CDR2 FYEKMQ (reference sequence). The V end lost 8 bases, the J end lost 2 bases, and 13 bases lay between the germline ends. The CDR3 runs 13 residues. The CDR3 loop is CASRERTAYEQYF. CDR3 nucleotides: TGTGCCAGCCGGGAGCGCACAGCCTACGAGCAGTACTTC.

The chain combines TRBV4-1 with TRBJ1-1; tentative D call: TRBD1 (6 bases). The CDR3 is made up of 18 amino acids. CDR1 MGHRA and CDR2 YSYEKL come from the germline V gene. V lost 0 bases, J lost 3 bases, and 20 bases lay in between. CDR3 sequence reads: CASSQEWDTQRQDTEAFF. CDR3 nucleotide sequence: TGCGCCAGCAGCCAAGAGTGGGACACCCAACGTCAGGACACTGAAGCTTTCTTT.

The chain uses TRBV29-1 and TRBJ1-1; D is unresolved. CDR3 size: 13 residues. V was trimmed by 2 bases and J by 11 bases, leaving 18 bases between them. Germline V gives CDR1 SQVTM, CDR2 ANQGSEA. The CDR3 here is CSVEPNVGMAAFF. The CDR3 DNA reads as TGCAGCGTTGAACCCAATGTGGGGATGGCCGCTTTCTTT.

CDR3 coding DNA: TGTGCCAGCAGCGCGGGACTAGCAAGCGAGCAGTACTTC. Translated, it gives CASSAGLASEQYF. V gene TRBV5-6 combines with J gene TRBJ2-7, with TRBD2 identical over 9 bases. CDR1 and CDR2 from the germline V gene are SGHDT and YYEEEE. The CDR3 totals 13 residues. V gave up 4 bases and J gave up 6 bases; unmatched junction bases: 5. The whole variable domain, filled in from reference TRBV5-6 and TRBJ2-7, reads DAGVTQSPTHLIKTRGQQVTLRCSPKSGHDTVSWYQQALGQGPQFIFQYYEEEERQRGNFPDRFSGHQFPNYSSELNVNALLLGDSALYLCASSAGLASEQYFGPGTRLTVT.

The CDR3 bases are TGCGCCAGCAGCCAAGATCGAAACAGGGAAGACTATGGCTACACCTTC. Residues: CASSQDRNREDYGYTF. The rearrangement links TRBV4-1 to TRBJ1-2, with D possibly TRBD1 on 6 matching bases. CDR3 size: 16 residues. Trimming removed 0 bases from V and 3 bases from J, with 14 bases in between. The germline CDR1 and CDR2 sequences are MGHRA and YSYEKL.

The CDR3, as DNA: TGCAGCGCCCACAATGGACAGGACTATGGCTACACCTTC. Translating gives CSAHNGQDYGYTF. The chain links TRBV29-1 to TRBJ1-2; 7 nucleotides align to TRBD1. CDR1 SQVTM and CDR2 ANQGSEA come from the germline V gene. J gave up 3 bases and V 7 bases, and 8 bases lay outside the gene matches. The CDR3 extends over 13 amino acids.

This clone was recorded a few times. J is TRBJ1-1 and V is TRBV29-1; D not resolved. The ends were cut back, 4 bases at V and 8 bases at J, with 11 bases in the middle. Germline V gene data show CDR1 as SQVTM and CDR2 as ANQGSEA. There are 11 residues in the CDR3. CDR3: CSVVLVVEAFF. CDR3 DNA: TGCAGCGTTGTGTTGGTCGTAGAAGCTTTCTTT.

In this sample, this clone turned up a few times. The CDR3 spells CAWSGYPSYNEQFF. The CDR3 DNA follows: TGTGCCTGGAGTGGATACCCTTCCTACAATGAGCAGTTCTTC. The chain carries TRBV30 and TRBJ2-1; no reliable D call. Germline V gene data show CDR1 as GTSNPN and CDR2 as SVGIG (reference sequence). This CDR3 spans 14 amino acids. Trimming stripped 1 base from V and 1 base from J, with 8 bases between.

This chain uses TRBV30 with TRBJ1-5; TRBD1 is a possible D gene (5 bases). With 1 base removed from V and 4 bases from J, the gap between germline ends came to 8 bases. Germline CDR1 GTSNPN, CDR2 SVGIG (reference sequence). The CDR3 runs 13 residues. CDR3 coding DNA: TGTGCCTGGAGTGCCAGGGTGAATCAGCCCCAGCATTTT. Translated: CAWSARVNQPQHF.

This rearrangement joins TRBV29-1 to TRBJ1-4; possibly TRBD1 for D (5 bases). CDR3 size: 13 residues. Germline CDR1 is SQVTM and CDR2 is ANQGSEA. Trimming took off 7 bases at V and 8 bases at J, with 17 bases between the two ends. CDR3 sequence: CSAGWAGAEKLFF. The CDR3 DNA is TGCAGCGCCGGATGGGCCGGGGCCGAAAAACTGTTTTTT.

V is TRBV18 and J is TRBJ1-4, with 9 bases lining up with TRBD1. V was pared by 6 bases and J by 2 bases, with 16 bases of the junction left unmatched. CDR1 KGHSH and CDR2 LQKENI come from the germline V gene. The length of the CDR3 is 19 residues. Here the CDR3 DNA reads TGTGCCAGCTCCCGCACTCCGGGACAGGGAGAGGCCACTAATGAAAAACTGTTTTTT. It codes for CASSRTPGQGEATNEKLFF.

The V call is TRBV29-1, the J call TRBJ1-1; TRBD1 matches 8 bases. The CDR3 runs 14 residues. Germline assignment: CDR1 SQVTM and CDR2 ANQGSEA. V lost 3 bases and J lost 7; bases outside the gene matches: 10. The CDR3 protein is CSVDRMTGAGEAFF. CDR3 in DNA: TGCAGCGTTGACCGTATGACAGGGGCTGGTGAAGCTTTCTTT.

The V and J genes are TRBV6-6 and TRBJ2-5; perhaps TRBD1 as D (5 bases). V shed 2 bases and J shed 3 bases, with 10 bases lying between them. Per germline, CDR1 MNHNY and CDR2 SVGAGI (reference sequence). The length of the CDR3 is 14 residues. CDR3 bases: TGTGCCAGCAGTTACCCAGGGCGAGAAGAGACCCAGTACTTC. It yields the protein CASSYPGREETQYF.

The CDR3 region has the DNA TGTGCCTGGGTTGGTCTAGCGGGCCTCAATGAGCAGTTCTTC. It codes for CAWVGLAGLNEQFF. The chain recombines TRBV30 with TRBJ2-1; 8 bases agree with TRBD2. Germline values: CDR1 GTSNPN, CDR2 SVGIG (reference sequence). Unmatched junction bases numbered 9, after V lost 5 bases and J lost 6 bases. The CDR3 spans 14 residues.

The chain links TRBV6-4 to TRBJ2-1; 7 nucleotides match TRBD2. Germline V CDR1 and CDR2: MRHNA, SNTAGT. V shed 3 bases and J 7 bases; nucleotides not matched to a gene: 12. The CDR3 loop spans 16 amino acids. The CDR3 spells CASSDVGGLGRNEQFF. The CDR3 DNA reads TGTGCCAGCAGTGATGTAGGCGGACTAGGTCGGAATGAGCAGTTCTTC.

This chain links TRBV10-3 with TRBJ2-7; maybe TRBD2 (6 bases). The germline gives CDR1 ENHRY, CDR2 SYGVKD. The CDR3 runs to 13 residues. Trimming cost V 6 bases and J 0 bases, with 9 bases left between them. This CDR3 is CAIRRESSYEQYF. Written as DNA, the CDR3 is TGTGCCATCAGGCGGGAAAGCTCCTACGAGCAGTACTTC.

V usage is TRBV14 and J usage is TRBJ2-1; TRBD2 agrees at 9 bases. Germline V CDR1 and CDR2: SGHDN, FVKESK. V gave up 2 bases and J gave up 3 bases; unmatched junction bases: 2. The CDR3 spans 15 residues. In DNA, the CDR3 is TGTGCCAGCAGCCAACTAGCGGGACTCTACAATGAGCAGTTCTTC. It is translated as CASSQLAGLYNEQFF.

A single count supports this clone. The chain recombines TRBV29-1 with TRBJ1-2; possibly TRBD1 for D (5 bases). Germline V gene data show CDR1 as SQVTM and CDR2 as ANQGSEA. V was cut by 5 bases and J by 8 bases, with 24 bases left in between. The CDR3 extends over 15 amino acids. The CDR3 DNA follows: TGCAGCGTTTCACACCCGGGCCTACAGAGGGGAGGCTACACCTTC. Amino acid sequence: CSVSHPGLQRGGYTF.

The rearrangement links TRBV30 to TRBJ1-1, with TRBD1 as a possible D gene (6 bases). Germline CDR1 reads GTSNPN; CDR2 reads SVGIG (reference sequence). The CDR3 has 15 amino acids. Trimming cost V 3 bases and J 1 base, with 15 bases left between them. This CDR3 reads CAWRSGQKTNTEAFF. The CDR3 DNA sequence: TGTGCCTGGAGGTCAGGACAGAAAACGAACACTGAAGCTTTCTTT.

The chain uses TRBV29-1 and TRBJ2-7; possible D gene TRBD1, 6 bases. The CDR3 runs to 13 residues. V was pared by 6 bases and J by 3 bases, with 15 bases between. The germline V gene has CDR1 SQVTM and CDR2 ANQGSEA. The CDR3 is CSVRTVGRYEQYF. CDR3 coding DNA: TGCAGCGTCCGGACAGTTGGACGCTACGAGCAGTACTTC.